These T cell receptor beta chains were read from a single sample in a study of pediatric ulcerative colitis. Clones were read by immunoSEQ multiplex PCR, and TCRdb kept only the in-frame ones, dropping some. Of fewer than 45,000 clones detected, 70% to 90% appear once; the ten largest clones hold roughly 25%. Sequencing input: blood. All receptors come from a girl aged 5 to 17 with moderate ulcerative colitis. Each CDR3 is given with its conserved first and last residue. Fields, in order: V gene, J gene, CDR3 protein.

>TRBV29-1|TRBJ2-1
CSGGAPSYNEQFF
>TRBV30|TRBJ2-3
CAWSVPKLLAGGFRPDTQYF
>TRBV4-2|TRBJ2-3
CASSQQLGVRTDTQYF
>TRBV30|TRBJ1-4
CAWSKSGVSIEKLFF
>TRBV10-2|TRBJ2-1
CASRLAGGGNEQFF
>TRBV7-9|TRBJ2-4
CASRMADENIQYF
>TRBV27|TRBJ1-3
CASSPTDGTARNTIYF
>TRBV6-6|TRBJ2-7
CASSYSSRYDEQYF
>TRBV5-4|TRBJ2-5
CASSPRASGNYYQETQYF
>TRBV18|TRBJ1-2
CASSPVADGYTF
>TRBV10-3|TRBJ1-2
CAISDPDRGGYGYTF
>TRBV6-4|TRBJ1-1
CASSVAGGMNTEAFF
>TRBV2|TRBJ1-4
CASSALGGTGNEKLFF
>TRBV7-7|TRBJ2-2
CASSLDHTGELFF
>TRBV18|TRBJ2-3
CASSRDRGPDTQYF
>TRBV5-4|TRBJ2-3
CASSPRVGGGRTDTQYF
>TRBV29-1|TRBJ2-1
CSVAPGLAGVEQFF
>TRBV30|TRBJ1-2
CAFKLGIGLNYGYTF
>TRBV5-5|TRBJ2-7
CASSYNPSSEYEQYF
>TRBV7-8|TRBJ1-2
CASSPPDGGDGYTF
>TRBV29-1|TRBJ1-2
CSASGGNYGYTF
>TRBV7-9|TRBJ2-1
CASSLGRVSGNEQFF
>TRBV19|TRBJ1-1
CASSLDRGLQAFF
>TRBV4-1|TRBJ2-7
CASSQKGGDYSYEQYF
>TRBV20-1|-
CSASTGFEQYF
>TRBV30|TRBJ1-3
CAWSDGSSGNTIYF
>TRBV4-1|TRBJ2-2
CASSQTLLGDTGELFF
>TRBV5-4|TRBJ1-2
CASSLEGVGYTF
>TRBV7-2|TRBJ1-5
CASSTQGNSNQPQHF
>TRBV7-9|TRBJ1-1
CAPELTEAFF
>TRBV4-2|TRBJ1-5
CASSRDRGGEAQHF
>TRBV6-5|TRBJ2-5
CASSRTKETQYF
>TRBV27|TRBJ2-1
CASSPLRDGEQFF
>TRBV6-1|TRBJ2-7
CASSELWSSYEQYF
>TRBV11-2|TRBJ1-1
CASSLQKTGQAFF
>TRBV5-1|TRBJ2-7
CASSLGDRERRQYF
>TRBV5-1|TRBJ2-3
CASSLQGHPTDTQYF
>TRBV7-8|TRBJ1-1
CASSGRRGSEDTEAFF
>TRBV5-1|TRBJ2-1
CASSPDRPNEQFF
>TRBV27|TRBJ1-6
CASSLNSLPNSPLHF
>TRBV5-4|TRBJ2-3
CASSSGQRTDTQYF
>TRBV6-5|TRBJ1-1
CASRKLQRLNTEAFF
>TRBV5-6|TRBJ1-5
CASSLSGASNQPQHF
>TRBV6-5|TRBJ2-5
CASRTEQETQYF
>TRBV25-1|TRBJ1-1
CASRKGGAANTEAFF
>TRBV19|TRBJ2-7
CASSTFRDRDGKQYF